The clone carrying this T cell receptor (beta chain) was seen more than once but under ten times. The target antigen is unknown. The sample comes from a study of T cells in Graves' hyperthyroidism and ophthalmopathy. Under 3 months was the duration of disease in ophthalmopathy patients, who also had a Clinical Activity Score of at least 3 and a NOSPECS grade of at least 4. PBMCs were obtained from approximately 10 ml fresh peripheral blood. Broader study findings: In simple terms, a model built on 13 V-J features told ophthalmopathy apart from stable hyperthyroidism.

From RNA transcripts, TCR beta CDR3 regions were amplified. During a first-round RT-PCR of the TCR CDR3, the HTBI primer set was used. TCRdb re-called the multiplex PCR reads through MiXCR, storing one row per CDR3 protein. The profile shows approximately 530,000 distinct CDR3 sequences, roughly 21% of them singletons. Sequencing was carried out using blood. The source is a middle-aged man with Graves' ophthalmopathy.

In DNA form, the CDR3 reads TGTGCCTGGAGCCTAACGGGGGGCTACGAGCAGTACTTC. This sequence encodes CAWSLTGGYEQYF. The rearrangement uses TRBV30 and TRBJ2-7; 7 nucleotides line up with TRBD2. CDR3 length equals 13 residues. J was trimmed by 3 bases and V by 3 bases; bases with no gene match: 5. Per germline, CDR1 GTSNPN and CDR2 SVGIG (reference sequence).